The sequence of this T cell receptor (beta chain) was determined in a study of regulatory T cells in long-lasting Graves disease. Study results and limitations: The sample size was small, and this may have reduced accuracy.

This clonotype was counted ten times or more. The antigen is unknown. Germline V gene sequence: CDR1 SGHDN, CDR2 FVKESK. Trimming cost V 0 bases and J 6 bases; bases outside gene matches: 6. The CDR3 is 16 residues long. Researchers made TCR beta libraries by using iRepertoire HTBI primers and running Arm-PCR on CDR3 regions. TCRdb re-called the multiplex PCR reads through MiXCR, storing one row per CDR3 protein. The sample shows about 460,000 distinct CDR3 sequences, less than 15% of them seen only once. Documented time point: newly diagnosed GD, antithyroid drugs for less than 3 months. The authors made the TCR library using RNA they extracted from PBMCs. This sample was also put to use in a study of T cells in Graves' hyperthyroidism and ophthalmopathy. In that study: Uncontrolled infection, other autoimmune disease, pregnancy or lactation excluded patients. With the HTBI primer set, the TCR CDR3 went through a first round of RT-PCR.

This receptor was obtained from a woman in her forties or fifties with Graves disease. The chain links TRBV14 to TRBJ2-1, with 9 positions matching TRBD2. The input for sequencing was peripheral blood mononuclear cells (PBMCs), taken at new diagnosis, from a patient treated with antithyroid drugs. The CDR3 loop reads CASSQDGRLAANEQFF. CDR3 nucleotides: TGTGCCAGCAGCCAAGACGGGAGACTAGCGGCCAATGAGCAGTTCTTC.